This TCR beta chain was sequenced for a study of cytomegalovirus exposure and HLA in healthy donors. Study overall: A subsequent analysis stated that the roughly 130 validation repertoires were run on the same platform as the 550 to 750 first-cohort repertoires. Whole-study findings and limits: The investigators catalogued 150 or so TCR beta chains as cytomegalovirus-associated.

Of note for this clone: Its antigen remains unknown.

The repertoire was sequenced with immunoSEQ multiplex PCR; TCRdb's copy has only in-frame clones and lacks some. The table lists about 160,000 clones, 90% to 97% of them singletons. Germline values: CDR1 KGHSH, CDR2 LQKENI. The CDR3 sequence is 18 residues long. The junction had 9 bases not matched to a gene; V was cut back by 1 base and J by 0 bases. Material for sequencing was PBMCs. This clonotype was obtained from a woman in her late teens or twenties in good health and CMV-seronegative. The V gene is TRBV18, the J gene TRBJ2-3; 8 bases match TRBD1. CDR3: CASSPLQGAAGSTDTQYF. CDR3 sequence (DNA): TGTGCCAGCTCACCACTGCAGGGGGCCGCAGGTAGCACAGATACGCAGTATTTT.